The source of this T cell receptor (beta chain) is a study of blood T cell repertoires in COVID-19. For the study at large: Collection of acute and convalescent COVID-19 samples took place in the United States, Italy and Spain. T cells, B-cell-depleted T cells, or PBMCs provided the cDNA or gDNA that served as material.

Per the study methods: From reference gene primer amplification, estimates of nucleated cell counts were derived. Clones were read by immunoSEQ multiplex PCR, and TCRdb kept only the in-frame ones, dropping some. That table is the source of V, J and clone size, and D and trimming were worked out from the DNA. The table has around 300,000 clones, around 90% seen once. Per the germline V gene, CDR1 is SGHNT and CDR2 is YYREEE (reference sequence). This CDR3 is built from 15 residues. Trimming at V came to 4 bases and at J to 1 base, leaving 5 bases not matched to a gene. It was during active infection that Seattle patients were enrolled and then longitudinally followed.

This clonotype was sampled from a woman younger than 45 with COVID-19, enrolled during active disease. The chain has TRBV5-4 and TRBJ1-1; 9 bases fit TRBD1. The source material was peripheral blood. The CDR3 region has the DNA TGTGCCAGCAGCAGACCGGACAGGGGGAACACTGAAGCTTTCTTT. It codes for CASSRPDRGNTEAFF.